What follows are 17 T cell receptor beta chains derived from one specimen sequenced in a study of T-cell memory formation after mild COVID-19. TCRdb re-derived calls from the 5' RACE reads in MiXCR, one entry per CDR3 protein. Of about 600,000 distinct CDR3 sequences in the sample, about a fifth were seen once. The specimen sequenced was PBMCs or a T cell subset sorted from them (not recorded which). The source of these receptors is an adult woman who had mild COVID-19 (a few samples of this study predate the infection). Cell type and time point are not known.

This clonotype has a handful of counts. The chain recombines TRBV20-1 with TRBJ2-7; TRBD2 might be the D (5 bases). The ends were cut back, 5 bases at V and 2 bases at J, with 22 bases in the middle. This CDR3 has 16 residues. Germline V gene data show CDR1 as DFQATT and CDR2 as SNEGSKA (reference sequence). This CDR3 reads CSAFSLSGKIAYEQYF. DNA of the CDR3: TGCAGTGCTTTTTCTCTAAGCGGCAAGATAGCCTACGAGCAGTACTTC.

This clonotype has a handful of counts. The chain recombines TRBV12-5 with TRBJ2-1; D remains unclear. From germline, CDR1 is LGHNT and CDR2 FRNRAP. The CDR3 is 11 residues long. V lost 5 bases, J lost 8 bases, and 7 bases lay in between. The CDR3 nucleotides are TGTGCTAGTGGTCAATCGCATGAGCAGTTCTTC. It specifies CASGQSHEQFF.

This clonotype has only a few counts. This sequence joins TRBV27 and TRBJ2-5; 10 nucleotides line up with TRBD2. The V segment lost 0 bases and the J segment 4 bases; nucleotides outside the gene matches: 8. CDR3 length: 17 residues. Germline CDR1 reads MNHEY; CDR2 reads SMNVEV (reference sequence). The CDR3 DNA sequence: TGTGCCAGCAGTTTATCGGGGACTAGCGTGTTCGGAGAGACCCAGTACTTC. Protein product: CASSLSGTSVFGETQYF.

This clonotype was found a few times. Here the CDR3 reads CASSLAIANYGYTF. For the CDR3, the DNA is TGCGCCAGCAGCTTGGCTATCGCTAACTATGGCTACACCTTC. The chain has TRBV5-1 and TRBJ1-2, with no clear D. The germline gives CDR1 SGHRS, CDR2 YFSETQ. CDR3 size: 14 residues. V was trimmed by 0 bases and J by 0 bases, leaving 6 bases between them.

The chain employs TRBV4-3 and TRBJ2-1; D is perhaps TRBD1 or TRBD2 (5 bases each). The CDR3 extends over 17 amino acids. Germline V gene lookup returns CDR1 LGHNA and CDR2 YSLEER. Trimming took off 5 bases at V and 7 bases at J, with 24 bases between the two ends. In DNA, the CDR3 is TGCGCCAGCAGCAGAGCTAGCCAAAAGTGGGGGTCTAATGAGCAGTTCTTC. Amino acid sequence: CASSRASQKWGSNEQFF.

This clonotype has more than one count but fewer than ten. The chain recombines TRBV10-3 with TRBJ2-1, with D hard to call. V was cut by 6 bases and J by 5 bases, with 17 bases left in between. The CDR3 loop spans 15 amino acids. CDR1 ENHRY and CDR2 SYGVKD come from the germline V gene. The CDR3 spells CAIRETPQPNNEQFF. As DNA, the CDR3 is TGTGCCATCAGGGAGACCCCTCAGCCGAACAATGAGCAGTTCTTC.

This clonotype was found a few times. This rearrangement joins TRBV27 to TRBJ2-3; 8 positions match TRBD2. V lost 5 bases to trimming and J lost 2 bases; unmatched junction nucleotides: 15. CDR1 and CDR2 (germline): MNHEY, SMNVEV (reference sequence). There are 18 residues in the CDR3. CDR3 in DNA: TGTGCCAGCAGTCCGACGCGGACTAGCCGAGGGATCACAGATACGCAGTATTTT. Translating it yields CASSPTRTSRGITDTQYF.

This clonotype was detected a few times. The gene calls are TRBV12-3 or TRBV12-4 and TRBJ1-3; D is unclear. V was cut by 5 bases and J by 0 bases, with 8 bases left in between. This CDR3 has 14 amino acids. The CDR3 DNA reads as TGTGCCAGCAGTGCAACTTTCTCTGGAAACACCATATATTTT. Its translation: CASSATFSGNTIYF.

The chain combines TRBV5-1 with TRBJ2-5; D tentatively fits TRBD1 or TRBD2 (5 bases each). In germline, CDR1 is SGHRS, CDR2 YFSETQ. Trimming removed 4 bases from V and 5 bases from J, with 15 bases in between. The CDR3 runs 14 residues. In nucleotides, the CDR3 is TGCGCCAGCAGCCTAGTCTGGGGCGGGGAGACCCAGTACTTC. This codes for CASSLVWGGETQYF. Full variable domain (outside the CDR3, taken from reference TRBV5-1 and TRBJ2-5): KAGVTQTPRYLIKTRGQQVTLSCSPISGHRSVSWYQQTPGQGLQFLFEYFSETQRNKGNFPGRFSGRQFSNSRSEMNVSTLELGDSALYLCASSLVWGGETQYFGPGTRLLVL.

The CDR3 loop is CASSLSGRRATDTQYF. CDR3 bases: TGTGCCAGCAGCCTCTCGGGGAGGCGGGCCACAGATACGCAGTATTTT. This chain uses TRBV7-9 with TRBJ2-3; weak D call: TRBD2 (6 bases). This CDR3 region has 16 residues. Trimming left V 5 bases short and J 2 bases short, with 17 bases between. CDR1 is SEHNR and CDR2 is FQNEAQ in the germline V gene (reference sequence).

Only a few counts were recorded for this clonotype. The gene calls are TRBV6-4 and TRBJ2-3; D unclear. The germline gives CDR1 MRHNA, CDR2 SNTAGT. The CDR3 consists of 14 residues. V was pared by 0 bases and J by 2 bases, with 6 bases between. The CDR3 DNA is TGTGCCAGCAGTGACTCGTTGGACACAGATACGCAGTATTTT. Protein product: CASSDSLDTDTQYF.

This clonotype was seen only a few times. The chain uses TRBV6-6 and TRBJ1-4, with D unresolved. Trimming took off 6 bases at V and 6 bases at J, with 14 bases between the two ends. The CDR3 length is 14 residues. Looked up from germline, CDR1 is MNHNY and CDR2 is SVGAGI (reference sequence). The CDR3 bases are TGTGCCAGCAGCCCCGCGGGGTGGGATGAAAAACTGTTTTTT. Translated, it gives CASSPAGWDEKLFF.

This clonotype was recorded at least ten times. The chain uses TRBV15 and TRBJ2-1; 13 nucleotides agree with TRBD2. Per germline, CDR1 LNHNV and CDR2 YYDKDF (reference sequence). Trimming cost V 2 bases and J 7 bases; bases outside gene matches: 14. The length of the CDR3 is 19 residues. The CDR3, as DNA: TGTGCCACCAGCAGATCGCAAGGACTAGCGGGAGATCGTGGAAATGAGCAGTTCTTC. Translation: CATSRSQGLAGDRGNEQFF.

The rearrangement uses TRBV30 and TRBJ1-5; no firm D call. The V and J ends lost 1 base and 6 bases respectively, with 10 bases between them. The germline CDR1 and CDR2 sequences are GTSNPN and SVGIG (reference sequence). The CDR3 has 13 amino acids. CDR3 region: CAWSETDLQPQHF. DNA for the CDR3: TGTGCCTGGAGTGAGACCGACCTTCAGCCCCAGCATTTT.

This chain joins TRBV12-3 or TRBV12-4 and TRBJ2-1, with 9 bases aligning to TRBD2. V lost 6 bases, J lost 7 bases, and 10 bases stayed unmatched. The length of the CDR3 is 15 residues. CDR3 sequence (DNA): TGTGCCAGCAGGGTTAGCGGGGGCTCAGGGAATGAGCAGTTCTTC. This codes for CASRVSGGSGNEQFF.

The CDR3 nucleotides read TGTGCCAGCAGCTTAGGCGCAGGGGGCAGGACCCAGCATTTT. This gives the protein CASSLGAGGRTQHF. The V gene is TRBV7-8, the J gene TRBJ1-5, with TRBD1 identical over 8 bases. CDR1 is SGHVS and CDR2 is FQNEAQ in the germline V gene. This CDR3 is 14 amino acids long. Trimming at V came to 1 base and at J to 11 bases, leaving 7 bases not matched to a gene.

This rearrangement joins TRBV29-1 to TRBJ2-7; possible D gene TRBD1, 6 bases. Germline V gene lookup returns CDR1 SQVTM and CDR2 ANQGSEA. V was clipped by 3 bases and J by 0 bases, with 18 bases between them. CDR3 length: 16 residues. The CDR3 loop is CSVDHRRRQVSYEQYF. The CDR3, as DNA: TGCAGCGTTGACCACCGCCGGAGACAGGTCTCCTACGAGCAGTACTTC.